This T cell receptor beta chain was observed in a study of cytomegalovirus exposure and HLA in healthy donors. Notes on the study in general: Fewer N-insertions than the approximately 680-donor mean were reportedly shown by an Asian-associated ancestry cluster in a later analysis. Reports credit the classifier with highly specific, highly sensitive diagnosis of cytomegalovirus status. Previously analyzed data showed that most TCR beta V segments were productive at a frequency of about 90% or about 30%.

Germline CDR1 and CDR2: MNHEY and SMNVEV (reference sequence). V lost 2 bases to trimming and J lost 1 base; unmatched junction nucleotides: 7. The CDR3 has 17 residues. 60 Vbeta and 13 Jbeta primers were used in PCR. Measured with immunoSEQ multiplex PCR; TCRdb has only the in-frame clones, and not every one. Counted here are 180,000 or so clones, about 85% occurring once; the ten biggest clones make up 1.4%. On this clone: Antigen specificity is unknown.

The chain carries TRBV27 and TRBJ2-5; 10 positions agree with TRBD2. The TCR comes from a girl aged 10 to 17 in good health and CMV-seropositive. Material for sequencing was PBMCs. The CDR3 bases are TGTGCCAGCAGTTTAAAAGCGGGAGGGCCATTCCAAGAGACCCAGTACTTC. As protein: CASSLKAGGPFQETQYF.